This TCR beta chain was captured by sequencing in a study of T-cell memory formation after mild COVID-19. Background on the study: Most TCR clusters belonged to a single donor. Findings and limits, study-wide: Chiefly within CM and EM were the contracting CD4+ clones; CD8+ ones were within EMRA. Clonal second-wave expansions that peaked on day 37 had unconfirmed SARS-CoV-2 specificity. There was a balanced CD4/CD8 profile in clones contracting day 15 to 85, and later expanders leaned CD4+.

The length of the CDR3 is 17 residues. Trimming removed 5 bases from V and 4 bases from J; junction bases left unmatched: 16. CDR1 is SEHNR and CDR2 is FQNEAQ in the germline V gene (reference sequence). TCRdb passed the 5' RACE reads through MiXCR, listing each CDR3 protein once. The repertoire includes over 350,000 distinct CDR3 sequences, 16% of them detected once, and 20% to 25% sits in the top ten. This clonotype was seen at least ten times. Its antigen is undetermined. This clonotype was sampled from a young man who had mild COVID-19 (a few samples of this study predate the infection). Cell type and time point are not known. The chain joins TRBV7-9 to TRBJ2-7; 8 bases align to TRBD1. The sequencing sample was made of PBMCs or a T cell subset sorted from them (not recorded which). This CDR3 reads CASSPAVRPGGSYEQYF. CDR3 in DNA: TGTGCCAGCAGCCCAGCGGTCCGGCCAGGGGGCTCGTACGAGCAGTACTTC.